In this sample, the clone carrying this TCR beta chain turned up a few times. Its matching antigen is unknown. This specimen belongs to a study of human T cells and chemical hapten exposure. Study-wide context: An approximately 2 cm by approximately 2 cm inner upper arm patch received 2% DPC for sensitization. Whole-study results and caveats: The immune response of these alopecia patients might not match healthy individuals'.

From germline, CDR1 is ENHRY and CDR2 SYGVKD. J was trimmed by 9 bases and V by 4 bases; bases with no gene match: 6. The CDR3 has 15 amino acids. TCRdb redid the calling of the RACE reads with MiXCR, one entry per CDR3 protein. Of about 92,000 distinct CDR3 sequences listed, 8% to 10% were seen once; the top ten hold approximately 3.8%. The time point denotes: pre-sensitization, week 0. The treatment: therapeutic diphenylcyclopropenone sensitization with weekly scalp DPC. Prior to each patch test being applied, blood was drawn. Researchers extracted total RNA from unfractionated whole blood. This clonotype was obtained from a woman in her thirties or forties with alopecia areata. Some clones in this sample may be carry-over from other donors' samples. The V and J genes are TRBV10-3 and TRBJ2-1, with TRBD2 matching 13 bases. Sequences were derived from whole blood, sampled in connection with sensitization to the hapten diphenylcyclopropenone (DPC). The CDR3 DNA follows: TGTGCCATCAGTGTACTAGCGGGGGGGCCCGGTGAGCAGTTCTTC. Translation: CAISVLAGGPGEQFF.